The next 22 T cell receptor beta chains were all read from a single sample in a study of blood T cell repertoires in COVID-19. Sequencing used immunoSEQ multiplex PCR; TCRdb keeps in-frame clones, though not all of them. This repertoire shows 390,000 or so clones, around 87% found once; its top ten account for roughly 9.4%. Sequenced: PBMCs or T cells enriched from blood (not recorded which). These receptors originate from a woman aged 50 to 60 who had recovered from COVID-19.

Worth noting for this clone: One junction end disagrees with the germline gene, perhaps due to a read error. V usage is TRBV11-2 and J usage is TRBJ1-5; 8 positions agree with TRBD1. Germline V lookup: CDR1 SGHAT, CDR2 FQNNGV. This CDR3 contains 19 residues. Here the CDR3 DNA reads TGTGCCAGCAGCTTAGAGGGAGAACCGTCGTACAGGGGGTTGGCAGCCCCAGCATTT. Translated: CASSLEGEPSYRGLAAPAF.

This clone was seen once. This chain connects TRBV7-2 to TRBJ1-2; D perhaps matches TRBD1 (5 bases). CDR1 is SGHTA and CDR2 is FQGNSA in the germline V gene. The CDR3 is made up of 16 amino acids. Trimming pared 4 bases from V and 4 bases from J, leaving 19 bases between. The CDR3 protein is CASSSEHRISGYGYTF. The CDR3 bases are TGTGCCAGCAGCTCTGAACACAGGATCTCGGGCTATGGCTACACCTTC.

J is TRBJ2-6 and V is TRBV3-1 (or the pseudogene TRBV3-2), with D possibly matching TRBD1 (5 bases). Per the germline V gene, CDR1 is LGHDT and CDR2 is YNNKEL (reference sequence). Trimming took off 5 bases at V and 0 bases at J, with 11 bases between the two ends. The CDR3 spans 16 residues. The CDR3 region has the DNA TGTGCCAGCAGCACAGGACGGTACTCTGGGGCCAACGTCCTGACTTTC. Protein product: CASSTGRYSGANVLTF.

The rearrangement uses TRBV7-9 and TRBJ2-2, with TRBD2 matching over 7 bases. CDR1 is SEHNR, CDR2 FQNEAQ, per germline (reference sequence). The J segment lost 6 bases and the V segment lost 5 bases, leaving 6 bases of the junction unmatched. The CDR3 contains 14 residues. The CDR3 DNA reads TGTGCCAGCAGCAGGAGACTAGCCCCCGGGGAGCTGTTTTTT. Protein product: CASSRRLAPGELFF.

The gene calls are TRBV18 and TRBJ2-7; D gene unclear. The V end was cut by 4 bases, the J end by 9 bases, with 13 bases between. Germline CDR1 KGHSH, CDR2 LQKENI. The CDR3 covers 12 residues. CDR3 sequence (DNA): TGTGCCAGCTCACGTTTAGCCCTTGGGCAGTACTTC. As protein: CASSRLALGQYF.

V is TRBV5-1 and J is TRBJ1-2; 7 nucleotides match TRBD1. Per germline, CDR1 SGHRS and CDR2 YFSETQ. The CDR3 is made up of 13 amino acids. The V and J ends lost 2 bases and 3 bases, in that order; junction bases with no gene match: 1. CDR3 sequence: CASSLGTDYGYTF. The CDR3 coding sequence is TGCGCCAGCAGCTTAGGGACAGACTATGGCTACACCTTC.

This clone was counted once. The rearrangement links TRBV5-7 to TRBJ1-6; 7 bases align to TRBD1. TRBV5-7 belongs to the ORF category, with a function that is uncertain. V lost 9 bases to trimming and J lost 14 bases; unmatched junction nucleotides: 17. The CDR3 is 14 amino acids. The CDR3 DNA reads as TGTGCCACCGAAATCGCTGAACAGGGGAGCTCCCTCCACTTT. Protein sequence: CATEIAEQGSSLHF.

This chain joins TRBV27 and TRBJ2-7; tentatively, D is TRBD2 (6 bases). Deletions cut 11 bases from V and 6 bases from J, with 17 bases between. The CDR3 spans 12 residues. Germline values: CDR1 MNHEY, CDR2 SMNVEV (reference sequence). The CDR3 protein is CASRGIGGEQYF. CDR3 nucleotides: TGTGCCTCACGGGGGATCGGGGGCGAGCAGTACTTC.

The table lists this clone with a count of one. V and J are TRBV5-8 and TRBJ2-5; TRBD1 aligns across 9 bases. CDR1 is SGHTS, CDR2 YDEGEE, per germline. The V and J ends lost 4 bases and 4 bases, in that order; junction bases with no gene match: 8. The CDR3 loop spans 15 amino acids. The CDR3 loop reads CASSQNRGRLETQYF. Written as DNA, the CDR3 is TGTGCCAGCAGCCAAAACAGGGGGCGCTTAGAGACCCAGTACTTC.

This clone was seen just once. The CDR3 spells CASSYFANYGYTF. The DNA of the CDR3 is TGTGCCAGCAGTTATTTCGCTAACTATGGCTACACCTTC. The gene calls are TRBV6-5 and TRBJ1-2; no clear D gene. CDR3 length: 13 residues. Germline assignment: CDR1 MNHEY and CDR2 SVGAGI. Deletions cut 3 bases from V and 0 bases from J, with 5 bases between.

The chain employs TRBV14 and TRBJ1-4; 8 bases agree with TRBD1. The CDR3 is 16 residues long. Trimming cost V 4 bases and J 4 bases; bases outside gene matches: 8. Germline V gene lookup returns CDR1 SGHDN and CDR2 FVKESK. The DNA of the CDR3 is TGTGCCAGCAGCCGGACAGGGCGGAGTGTTAATGAAAAACTGTTTTTT. Amino acids: CASSRTGRSVNEKLFF.

The gene calls are TRBV15 and TRBJ2-2; D may be TRBD2 (6 bases). The CDR3 contains 16 residues. The ends were cut back, 1 base at V and 0 bases at J, with 9 bases in the middle. The germline V gene has CDR1 LNHNV and CDR2 YYDKDF (reference sequence). The CDR3 sequence is CATSRGTGANTGELFF. The CDR3 DNA follows: TGTGCCACCAGCAGAGGTACGGGAGCGAACACCGGGGAGCTGTTTTTT.

The chain has TRBV7-2 and TRBJ1-2; no reliable D call. This CDR3 spans 13 amino acids. Germline CDR1 SGHTA, CDR2 FQGNSA. With 1 base removed from V and 6 bases from J, the gap between germline ends came to 9 bases. CDR3 nucleotide sequence: TGTGCCAGCAGCTTAGGAGTCGGGGATGGCTACACCTTC. This encodes CASSLGVGDGYTF.

In DNA form, the CDR3 reads TGTGCCAGCAGTCTCCAGGGGGAAGACACTGAAGCTTTCTTT. This codes for CASSLQGEDTEAFF. The chain joins TRBV2 to TRBJ1-1; 7 positions agree with TRBD1. The CDR3 consists of 14 residues. The ends lost 5 bases at V and 3 bases at J; junction bases unmatched: 6. Germline-derived CDR1 and CDR2 are SNHLY and FYNNEI.

J is TRBJ2-7 and V is TRBV20-1; D unclear. This CDR3 spans 11 amino acids. The ends were cut back, 5 bases at V and 2 bases at J, with 7 bases in the middle. Germline CDR1 is DFQATT and CDR2 is SNEGSKA (reference sequence). In DNA, the CDR3 is TGCAGTGCTCCTGGCCCCTACGAGCAGTACTTC. As protein: CSAPGPYEQYF.

The chain combines TRBV19 with TRBJ1-2; weak D call: TRBD1 (6 bases). CDR1 and CDR2 from the germline V gene are LNHDA and SQIVND (reference sequence). Trimming removed 3 bases at V and 6 bases at J, with 14 bases between. This CDR3 is built from 14 residues. The CDR3 is CASSIVGGANGYTF. As DNA, the CDR3 is TGTGCCAGTAGTATCGTTGGGGGGGCGAATGGCTACACCTTC.

The genes are TRBV19 and TRBJ2-2; 7 nucleotides line up with TRBD1. Losses at the gene ends were 5 bases for V and 4 bases for J; bases not matched to a gene: 4. The germline gives CDR1 LNHDA, CDR2 SQIVND (reference sequence). CDR3 length: 14 amino acids. The CDR3 loop reads CASSLTGITGELFF. CDR3 in DNA: TGTGCCAGTAGTTTGACAGGGATCACCGGGGAGCTGTTTTTT.

The V gene is TRBV13, the J gene TRBJ1-6; 7 bases map to TRBD1. The CDR3 consists of 15 residues. Trimming cost V 1 base and J 10 bases; bases outside gene matches: 7. CDR1 and CDR2 from the germline V gene are PRHDT and FYEKMQ (reference sequence). CDR3: CASSLAGRGRSPLHF. In nucleotides, the CDR3 is TGTGCCAGCAGCTTAGCAGGTAGGGGGCGGTCACCCCTCCACTTT. The full variable domain, with the rest looked up from reference TRBV13 and TRBJ1-6, is AAGVIQSPRHLIKEKRETATLKCYPIPRHDTVYWYQQGPGQDPQFLISFYEKMQSDKGSIPDRFSAQQFSDYHSELNMSSLELGDSALYFCASSLAGRGRSPLHFGNGTRLTVT.

This chain joins TRBV5-1 and TRBJ2-7, with no clear D. This CDR3 contains 16 residues. Trimming removed 2 bases at V and 2 bases at J, with 17 bases between. Per germline, CDR1 SGHRS and CDR2 YFSETQ. The CDR3 sequence is CASSFWSGRATYEQYF. CDR3 nucleotide sequence: TGCGCCAGCAGCTTTTGGTCTGGCAGAGCGACCTACGAGCAGTACTTC.

The chain carries TRBV7-6 and TRBJ1-2; 10 bases line up with TRBD1. Germline values: CDR1 SGHVS, CDR2 FNYEAQ. V trimming: 3 bases; J trimming: 7 bases; junction bases outside the gene matches: 5. This CDR3 is built from 14 residues. The CDR3 sequence is CASSLETGGSGYTF. CDR3 in DNA: TGTGCCAGCAGCTTGGAGACAGGGGGCTCTGGCTACACCTTC.

This chain uses TRBV6-5 with TRBJ2-7; D might be TRBD2 (5 bases). Trimming removed 6 bases from V and 7 bases from J, with 22 bases in between. Germline V gene data show CDR1 as MNHEY and CDR2 as SVGAGI. CDR3 length: 15 amino acids. DNA of the CDR3: TGTGCCAGCAGCCCCTCAGCCCATCCGCGAGGGGAGCAGTACTTC. Translation: CASSPSAHPRGEQYF.

This chain connects TRBV24-1 to TRBJ1-2, with 8 bases aligning to TRBD1. The CDR3 is 16 amino acids. Trimming took 4 bases from V and 6 from J; bases not matched to a gene: 12. Germline-derived CDR1 and CDR2 are KGHDR and SFDVKD. The CDR3 nucleotides are TGTGCCACCAGTGAACCGGGACAGGAACACAGGAATGGCTACACCTTC. Protein product: CATSEPGQEHRNGYTF.